This T cell receptor (beta chain) was identified in a study of beta chain features in type 1 diabetes. Many counts were recorded for this clone. Its antigen is not known. Findings and caveats of the study: For cells with high TCR expression, cDNA sequencing could yield over-representation. Across all four CD4+ subsets, people with type 1 diabetes showed modestly shorter TCRB CDR3s.

Germline V lookup: CDR1 SGHTA, CDR2 FQGNSA. The CDR3 runs to 14 residues. V shed 2 bases, J shed 13 bases, and the junction held 5 bases outside the gene matches. cDNA synthesis used the whole RNA isolate, giving expressed TCRB sequences. Here immunoSEQ multiplex PCR was the method, and the copy in TCRdb shows in-frame clones only, minus some. The profile shows around 140,000 clones, about 13% of them singletons. The V call is TRBV7-2, the J call TRBJ2-1; 13 nucleotides agree with TRBD2. The sequence was obtained from a man aged 18 to 35 with type 1 diabetes. Sequences were obtained from central memory CD4+ T cells from blood. CDR3 nucleotide sequence: TGTGCCAGCAGCTTACTCGGACTAGCGGGGGAACAGTTCTTC. Amino acids: CASSLLGLAGEQFF.